This TCR beta chain is drawn from a study of CD8+ T cells in alopecia areata. About the research overall: Percentage of affected scalp area was the basis on which treated patients' severity was scored.

Worth noting for this clone: What it binds is not known.

Reverse transcription of extracted RNA yielded cDNA, which provided the sequencing template. Repertoires were generated with immunoSEQ multiplex PCR, while TCRdb's copy carries only in-frame clones and drops some. The data contain 90,000 or so clones, roughly 46% of them singletons. This CDR3 region has 14 residues. CDR1 and CDR2 from the germline V gene are MNHEY and SMNVEV (reference sequence). Trimming stripped 1 base from V and 4 bases from J, with 9 bases between. Broader study findings: Scalp repertoires also include resident alphabeta T cells from normal skin. Clonality in lesional scalp, especially alopecia totalis/universalis, exceeded that of normal scalp.

The treatment was: oral pan-JAK inhibitor, 5-10 mg twice daily. This TCR derives from a human donor with alopecia areata. The specimen comprised CD8+ T cells sorted from blood, sampled at week 24, from a patient treated with tofacitinib. The rearrangement links TRBV27 to TRBJ2-3; tentative D call: TRBD1 (5 bases). CDR3 amino acids: CASSLYRISDTQYF. CDR3 bases: TGTGCCAGCAGTTTATACAGGATTTCAGATACGCAGTATTTT.